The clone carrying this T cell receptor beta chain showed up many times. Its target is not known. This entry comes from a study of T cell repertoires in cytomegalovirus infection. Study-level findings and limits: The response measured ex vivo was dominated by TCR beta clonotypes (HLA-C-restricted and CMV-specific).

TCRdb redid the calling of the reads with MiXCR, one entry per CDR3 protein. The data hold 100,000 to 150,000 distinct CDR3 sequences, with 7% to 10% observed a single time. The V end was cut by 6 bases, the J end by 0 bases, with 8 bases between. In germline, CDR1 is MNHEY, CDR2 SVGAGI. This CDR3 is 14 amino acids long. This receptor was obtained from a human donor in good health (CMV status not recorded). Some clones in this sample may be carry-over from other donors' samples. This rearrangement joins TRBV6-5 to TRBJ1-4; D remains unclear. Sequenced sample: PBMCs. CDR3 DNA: TGTGCCAGCAGCCCCAGTGCAACTAATGAAAAACTGTTTTTT. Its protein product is CASSPSATNEKLFF.